This is a list of T cell receptor beta chains from one sample in a study of cytotoxic CD8 clonotypes in ibrutinib-treated CLL. Data came from immunoSEQ multiplex PCR; TCRdb stores just in-frame clones and leaves some out. Altogether 140,000 to 150,000 clones are present, about 78% being singletons, with the ten largest covering about 5%. This sample comprised PBMCs, obtained after 24 months of ibrutinib treatment. These receptor sequences come from a human donor with chronic lymphocytic leukemia. The CDR3 runs from the conserved cysteine through the conserved F or W. A D gene is named only where the DNA matches it firmly. Rows give clone size only sometimes, using once, few, many, or a class for an expanded clone.

D gene: TRBD1; V gene: TRBV7-3; J gene: TRBJ1-1; clone size: NA; CDR3 DNA: TGTGCCAGCAGCCCATCCCAGGGGGCGACTGAAGCTTTCTTT; CDR3 protein: CASSPSQGATEAFF
D gene: NA; V gene: TRBV9; J gene: TRBJ2-1; clone size: NA; CDR3 DNA: TGTGCCAGCAGCGCCGCGGCGGCTAGCAGACACAATGAGCAGTTCTTC; CDR3 protein: CASSAAAASRHNEQFF
D gene: TRBD1; V gene: TRBV9; J gene: TRBJ1-1; clone size: NA; CDR3 DNA: TGTGCCAGCAGCGCCCAGGGGGCGGGGGGCACTGAAGCTTTCTTT; CDR3 protein: CASSAQGAGGTEAFF
D gene: NA; V gene: TRBV11-2; J gene: TRBJ2-3; clone size: NA; CDR3 DNA: TGTGCCAGCAGCTTGGTTCAGGGCTGGGATACGCAGTATTTT; CDR3 protein: CASSLVQGWDTQYF
D gene: TRBD2; V gene: TRBV5-1; J gene: TRBJ2-1; clone size: NA; CDR3 DNA: TGCGCCAGCAGCTTGGGGACTAGCGGGAAGAGCTCCTACAATGAGCAGTTCTTC; CDR3 protein: CASSLGTSGKSSYNEQFF
D gene: NA; V gene: TRBV4-3; J gene: TRBJ2-2; clone size: NA; CDR3 DNA: TGCGCCAGCAGCCAAGTTTTCGACCTCCTCAACACCGGGGAGCTGTTTTTT; CDR3 protein: CASSQVFDLLNTGELFF
D gene: NA; V gene: TRBV7-9; J gene: TRBJ1-4; clone size: NA; CDR3 DNA: TGTGCCAGCAGCTTAAGAGGGGAAGGTGAAAAACTGTTTTTT; CDR3 protein: CASSLRGEGEKLFF
D gene: NA; V gene: TRBV19; J gene: TRBJ1-1; clone size: NA; CDR3 DNA: TGTGCCAGTAGTATTTATGGGGGGTTGAACACTGAAGCTTTCTTT; CDR3 protein: CASSIYGGLNTEAFF
D gene: TRBD1; V gene: TRBV9; J gene: TRBJ2-4; clone size: NA; CDR3 DNA: TGTGCCAGCAGCCCAGGACAGGGGGCGAGGAACATTCAGTACTTC; CDR3 protein: CASSPGQGARNIQYF
D gene: NA; V gene: TRBV6-6; J gene: TRBJ1-3; clone size: NA; CDR3 DNA: TGTGCCAGCAGAGCCTGGAGCTCTGGAAACACCATATATTTT; CDR3 protein: CASRAWSSGNTIYF
D gene: NA; V gene: TRBV27; J gene: TRBJ2-3; clone size: NA; CDR3 DNA: TGTGCCAGCAGTTTGGGGGACCCCGTCAGCACAGATACGCAGTATTTT; CDR3 protein: CASSLGDPVSTDTQYF
D gene: NA; V gene: TRBV4-2; J gene: TRBJ2-3; clone size: NA; CDR3 DNA: TGTGCCAGCAGCCCAGGCGGAATTGAGGATACGCAGTATTTT; CDR3 protein: CASSPGGIEDTQYF
D gene: NA; V gene: TRBV7-2; J gene: TRBJ2-7; clone size: NA; CDR3 DNA: TGTGCCAGCAGCAAAAAGAGCTCCTACGAGCAGTACTTC; CDR3 protein: CASSKKSSYEQYF
D gene: TRBD1; V gene: TRBV6-6; J gene: TRBJ2-2; clone size: NA; CDR3 DNA: TGTGCCAGCGGGACAGCCAACACCGGGGAGCTGTTTTTT; CDR3 protein: CASGTANTGELFF
D gene: TRBD1; V gene: TRBV30; J gene: TRBJ1-6; clone size: NA; CDR3 DNA: TGTGCCTGGAGCGCCGGGACAGGGGAATCACCCCTCCACTTT; CDR3 protein: CAWSAGTGESPLHF
D gene: TRBD1; V gene: TRBV9; J gene: TRBJ1-4; clone size: NA; CDR3 DNA: TGTGCCAGCAGCCCCATACCGACAGGGGGATCTGAAAAACTGTTTTTT; CDR3 protein: CASSPIPTGGSEKLFF
D gene: TRBD2; V gene: TRBV7-2; J gene: TRBJ2-3; clone size: few; CDR3 DNA: TGTGCCAGCAGCTTAGTCACTAGCGGGGGTAGGGATACGCAGTATTTT; CDR3 protein: CASSLVTSGGRDTQYF
D gene: NA; V gene: TRBV2; J gene: TRBJ2-5; clone size: NA; CDR3 DNA: TGTGCCAGCAGTGTACTCAGGGAATGGGGTGAGACCCAGTACTTC; CDR3 protein: CASSVLREWGETQYF
D gene: TRBD2; V gene: TRBV27; J gene: TRBJ2-1; clone size: NA; CDR3 DNA: TGTGCCAGCAACCTCAGGGCGGGGGGGTACAATGAGCAGTTCTTC; CDR3 protein: CASNLRAGGYNEQFF
D gene: NA; V gene: TRBV18; J gene: TRBJ1-1; clone size: NA; CDR3 DNA: TGTGCCAGCTCCCCGGGGACTTCGAACACTGAAGCTTTCTTT; CDR3 protein: CASSPGTSNTEAFF
D gene: NA; V gene: TRBV27; J gene: TRBJ2-6; clone size: NA; CDR3 DNA: TGTGCCAGCAGTCGCCGGGGCAGGGAAGGCTTTGGGGCCAACGTCCTGACTTTC; CDR3 protein: CASSRRGREGFGANVLTF
D gene: NA; V gene: TRBV7-9; J gene: TRBJ2-7; clone size: NA; CDR3 DNA: TGTGCCAGCAGCTTCGGAGTGGTTGAGCAGTACTTC; CDR3 protein: CASSFGVVEQYF
D gene: NA; V gene: TRBV7-3; J gene: TRBJ1-3; clone size: NA; CDR3 DNA: TGTGCCAGCAGCTCGAGCCCAGGAAACACCATATATTTT; CDR3 protein: CASSSSPGNTIYF
D gene: NA; V gene: TRBV28; J gene: TRBJ1-5; clone size: NA; CDR3 DNA: TGTGCCAGCAGTTTAGTCCTCGGCGGTCAGCCCCAGCATTTT; CDR3 protein: CASSLVLGGQPQHF
D gene: NA; V gene: TRBV7-9; J gene: TRBJ2-7; clone size: NA; CDR3 DNA: TGTGCCAGCAGCTTAGGGTTGCCGGGGCAGTACTTC; CDR3 protein: CASSLGLPGQYF
D gene: NA; V gene: TRBV7-6; J gene: TRBJ2-5; clone size: NA; CDR3 DNA: TGTGCCAGCAGCTTGGCTGTTGAGACCCAGTACTTC; CDR3 protein: CASSLAVETQYF
D gene: NA; V gene: TRBV5-4; J gene: TRBJ2-2; clone size: few; CDR3 DNA: TGTGCCAGCAGCCAAGGGGGGGGCCCGAACACCGGGGAGCTGTTTTTT; CDR3 protein: CASSQGGGPNTGELFF
D gene: TRBD1; V gene: TRBV4-2; J gene: TRBJ2-1; clone size: NA; CDR3 DNA: TGTGCCAGCAGCCAAGAAGGGCCAGGGGGCTGGGATGAGCAGTTCTTC; CDR3 protein: CASSQEGPGGWDEQFF
D gene: NA; V gene: TRBV12-5; J gene: TRBJ1-5; clone size: few; CDR3 DNA: TGTGCTAGTGCCACAGGGTTTAATCAGCCCCAGCATTTT; CDR3 protein: CASATGFNQPQHF
D gene: NA; V gene: TRBV20-1; J gene: TRBJ2-1; clone size: NA; CDR3 DNA: TGCAGTGCTACACAGCACAATGAGCAGTTCTTC; CDR3 protein: CSATQHNEQFF
D gene: TRBD2; V gene: TRBV6-4; J gene: TRBJ2-1; clone size: NA; CDR3 DNA: TGTGCCAGCAGCCTAGCGGGAGAGGGCAATGAGCAGTTCTTC; CDR3 protein: CASSLAGEGNEQFF
D gene: NA; V gene: TRBV28; J gene: TRBJ2-7; clone size: few; CDR3 DNA: TGTGCCAGCAGTGGGGCCAATCGGGGATACGAGCAGTACTTC; CDR3 protein: CASSGANRGYEQYF